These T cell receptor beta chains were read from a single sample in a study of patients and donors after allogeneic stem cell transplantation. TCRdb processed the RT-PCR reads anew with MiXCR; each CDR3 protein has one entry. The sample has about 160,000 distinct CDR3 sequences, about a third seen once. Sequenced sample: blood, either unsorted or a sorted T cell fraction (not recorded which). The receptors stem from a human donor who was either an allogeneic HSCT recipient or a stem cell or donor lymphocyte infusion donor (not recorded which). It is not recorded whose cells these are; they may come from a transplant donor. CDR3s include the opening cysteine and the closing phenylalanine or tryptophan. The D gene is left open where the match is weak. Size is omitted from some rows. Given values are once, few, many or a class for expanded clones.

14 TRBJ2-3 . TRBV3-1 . CASSNDREADTQYF TGTGCCAGCAGCAATGACCGAGAGGCAGATACGCAGTATTTT
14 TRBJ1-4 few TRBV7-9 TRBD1 CASSEGQGHEKLFF TGTGCCAGCAGCGAGGGACAGGGGCATGAAAAACTGTTTTTT
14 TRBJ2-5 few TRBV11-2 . CASSLEFGVGTQYF TGTGCCAGCAGCTTAGAATTTGGGGTTGGGACCCAGTACTTC
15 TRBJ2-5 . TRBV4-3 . CASSQRALDWETQYF TGCGCCAGCAGCCAGAGGGCCCTGGATTGGGAGACCCAGTACTTC
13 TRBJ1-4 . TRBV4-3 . CASSLDRVARLFF TGCGCCAGCAGCCTCGATCGTGTTGCAAGACTGTTTTTT
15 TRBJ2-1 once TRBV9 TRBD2 CASSVGSGVYNEQFF TGTGCCAGCAGCGTAGGTAGCGGGGTCTACAATGAGCAGTTCTTC
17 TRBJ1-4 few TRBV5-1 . CASSLPHTTATNEKLFF TGCGCCAGCAGCCTACCCCATACCACAGCAACTAATGAAAAACTGTTTTTT
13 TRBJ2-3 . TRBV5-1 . CASWTPSTDTQYF TGCGCCAGTTGGACACCGAGCACAGATACGCAGTATTTT
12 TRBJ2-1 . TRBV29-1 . CSVEEGLDEQFF TGCAGCGTTGAAGAGGGGCTAGATGAGCAGTTCTTC
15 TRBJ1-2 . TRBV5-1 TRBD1 CASSLAAGGSYGYTF TGCGCCAGCAGCTTGGCCGCAGGGGGCAGCTATGGCTACACCTTC
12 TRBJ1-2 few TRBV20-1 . CSARGRLNGYTF TGCAGTGCTAGAGGAAGACTTAATGGCTACACCTTC
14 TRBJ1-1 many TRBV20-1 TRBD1 CSARGTVMRTEAFF TGCAGTGCTAGGGGGACAGTGATGCGGACTGAAGCTTTCTTT
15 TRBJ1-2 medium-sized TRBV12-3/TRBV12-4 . CASREQGDPNYGYTF TGTGCCAGCAGGGAACAGGGCGACCCTAACTATGGCTACACCTTC
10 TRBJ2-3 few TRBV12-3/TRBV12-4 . CASSLGPQYF TGTGCCAGCAGTTTAGGGCCGCAGTATTTT
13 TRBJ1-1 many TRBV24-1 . CATSPDNYSGAFF TGTGCCACCAGCCCTGACAACTACTCAGGGGCTTTCTTT
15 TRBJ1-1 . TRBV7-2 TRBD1 CASRLISGGGTEAFF TGTGCCAGCAGGTTAATTTCAGGGGGCGGAACTGAAGCTTTCTTT
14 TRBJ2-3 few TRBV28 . CASSWTRVTDTQYF TGTGCCAGCAGTTGGACCCGAGTTACAGATACGCAGTATTTT